The 32 T cell receptor beta chains given below trace back to one sample, sequenced in a study of tissue T cells after allogeneic stem cell transplantation (dated by TCRdb to the early 2020s). Library prep was done by the immunoSEQ multiplex PCR assay. As stored in TCRdb, this immuneACCESS dataset retains in-frame rearrangements with V and J assigned. A fraction of the clones does not appear; measured against another copy, unresolved V genes explain less than half of the discrepancy, and the remainder lacks a known reason. This sample gives some 22,000 clones in total; about 70% of them show up just once. Approximately 0.42% of the sample is held by the ten biggest clonotypes. Input material: blood. These receptors came from a female BALB/c mouse in good health. The MHC haplotype of this strain is H2-d.

As regards this clone: Mouse gene names and germline throughout. The read finishes 1 residue shy of the CDR3 end, and the germline J gene is used to complete it. The gene calls are TRBV20 and TRBJ1-1; D uncertain. Trimming removed 1 base at V and 0 bases at J, with 6 bases between. Germline V gene sequence: CDR1 GFQATS, CDR2 STVNSAI. The CDR3 has 13 amino acids. The CDR3 protein is CGARVPANTEVFF. The part of the CDR3 DNA that was read is TGTGGTGCTAGGGTCCCTGCAAACACAGAAGTCTTC.

To note about this clone: Germline and genes: mouse. CDR3 loop: CASSDRQDTQYF. The DNA read from the CDR3 is TGTGCCAGCAGCGACAGACAAGACACCCAGTAC. This rearrangement joins TRBV4 to TRBJ2-5; TRBD1 might be the D (5 bases). The observed sequence ends 1 residue before the CDR3 terminus, with the missing tail filled in from the germline J gene. Germline V CDR1 and CDR2: LGHDT, YNNKQL (reference sequence). The CDR3 sequence is 12 residues long. Trimming shortened V by 5 bases and J by 3 bases, and 6 bases separated the two germline ends. Variable domain in full (rest from reference TRBV4 and TRBJ2-5): ETAVFQTPNYHVTQVGNEVSFNCKQTLGHDTMYWYKQDSKKLLKIMFSYNNKQLIVNETVPRRFSPQSSDKAHLNLRIKSVEPEDSAVYLCASSDRQDTQYFGPGTRLLVL.

About this clone itself: Gene and germline names: mouse. The read comes to an end 1 residue before the CDR3 does, leaving the germline J gene to fill in the end. The V and J genes are TRBV19 and TRBJ1-5; D remains unclear. The CDR3 covers 15 residues. Germline V gene lookup returns CDR1 FNHDT and CDR2 SITEND (reference sequence). The germline V and J ends were trimmed by 5 bases and 0 bases, with 12 bases remaining between them. CDR3 DNA (partial): TGTGCCAGCAGCCCTCCCGACATTAACAACCAGGCTCCGCTT. Amino acid sequence: CASSPPDINNQAPL. The CDR3 in its entirety is CASSPPDINNQAPLF.

About this clone: All gene names here are mouse names. The read gets to within 1 residue of the CDR3 end, and the germline J gene fills in the rest. The V gene is TRBV13-2, the J gene TRBJ2-4; 13 nucleotides agree with TRBD2. CDR1 and CDR2 from the germline V gene are NNHNN and SYGAGS (reference sequence). Trimming took 1 base from V and 2 from J; bases not matched to a gene: 4. The CDR3 has 17 amino acids. CDR3 protein: CASGDRGTGGVQNTLYF. CDR3 DNA (partial): TGTGCCAGCGGTGATCGAGGGACTGGGGGGGTTCAAAACACCTTGTAC.

This clone was counted only a few times. All gene names here are mouse names. The sequence runs out 1 residue before the end of the CDR3; the remainder is reconstructed from the germline J gene. V is TRBV19 and J is TRBJ1-2; D remains ambiguous. V was clipped by 5 bases and J by 0 bases, with 11 bases between them. This CDR3 is 14 amino acids long. Germline lookup yields CDR1 FNHDT and CDR2 SITEND (reference sequence). The CDR3 sequence: CASRGAGANSDYTF. Incomplete CDR3 DNA: TGTGCCAGCAGGGGCGCAGGAGCAAACTCCGACTACACC.

This clone has just a few counts. The genes and germline here are from mouse. The read stops 1 residue short of the end of the CDR3; the missing end is completed from the germline J gene. The genes are TRBV20 and TRBJ2-1; 10 positions match TRBD2. Germline CDR1 and CDR2: GFQATS and STVNSAI. After removal of 0 bases from V and 6 bases from J, the junction contained 5 bases not matched to a gene. The CDR3 totals 15 residues. This CDR3 reads CGARDWGGAGAEQFF. Incomplete CDR3 DNA: TGTGGTGCTAGGGACTGGGGGGGCGCTGGTGCTGAGCAGTTC.

This clone was seen only once. Gene names follow the mouse nomenclature. Read sequence stops 1 residue before the CDR3 end, and the germline J gene provides the missing end. The chain recombines TRBV13-2 with TRBJ2-4; D is perhaps TRBD2 (6 bases). Trimming took 3 bases from V and 1 from J, leaving 9 bases between them. The V gene's germline CDR1 is NNHNN and CDR2 SYGAGS (reference sequence). The CDR3 has 14 amino acids. CDR3 DNA, as far as it was read: TGTGCCAGCGGTGCCCCTGGGGGTCAAAACACCTTGTAC. As protein: CASGAPGGQNTLY. The full CDR3 protein is CASGAPGGQNTLYF.

As regards this clone: Gene names are the mouse ones. The read terminates 1 residue before the CDR3 end, so the remaining end is supplied by the germline J gene. This chain joins TRBV14 and TRBJ2-1; TRBD2 matches at 8 bases. This CDR3 has 16 residues. J gave up 0 bases and V 4 bases, and 6 bases lay outside the gene matches. Germline-derived CDR1 and CDR2 are SGHDT and FRDEAV. The CDR3: CASSLTGANNYAEQFF. Incomplete CDR3 DNA: TGTGCCAGCAGTCTGACTGGGGCTAATAACTATGCTGAGCAGTTC.

A note on this clone: All gene names here are mouse names. The CDR3 end falls 1 residue outside the read, so it is completed with the germline J gene. The rearrangement joins TRBV19 to TRBJ2-3; 8 bases align to TRBD2. There are 13 residues in the CDR3. Germline V lookup: CDR1 FNHDT, CDR2 SITEND (reference sequence). After removal of 5 bases from V and 3 bases from J, the junction contained 2 bases not matched to a gene. The CDR3: CASRGGAAETLYF. Partial CDR3 DNA: TGTGCCAGCAGGGGGGGGGCGGCAGAAACGCTGTAT.

On this clone: Mouse gene names and germline throughout. The missing CDR3 end, 1 residue past where the read stops, is filled in from the germline J gene. The chain joins TRBV20 to TRBJ2-1; a weak D match, TRBD1 (6 bases). Germline V gene data show CDR1 as GFQATS and CDR2 as STVNSAI. This CDR3 contains 13 residues. Trimming shortened V by 1 base and J by 4 bases, and 8 bases separated the two germline ends. CDR3 DNA (partial): TGTGGTGCTAGGGCGGACAGATATGCTGAGCAGTTC. Residues: CGARADRYAEQF. The complete CDR3 protein is CGARADRYAEQFF.

Of note for this clone: Gene names denote mouse genes. The read ends 1 residue early relative to the CDR3; the germline J gene fills the gap. The J gene is TRBJ2-3, the V gene TRBV4; TRBD2 aligns across 8 bases. CDR3 length: 15 amino acids. After removal of 6 bases from V and 0 bases from J, the junction contained 5 bases not matched to a gene. Germline CDR1 and CDR2: LGHDT and YNNKQL (reference sequence). The covered CDR3 bases are TGTGCCAGCAGAAGACTGGGGACTAGTGCAGAAACGCTGTAT. Its translation: CASRRLGTSAETLY. The full CDR3 is CASRRLGTSAETLYF.

Regarding this clone: Gene and germline names: mouse. Read sequence stops 1 residue before the CDR3 end, and the germline J gene provides the missing end. The chain uses TRBV13-2 and TRBJ1-6; TRBD1 agrees at 7 bases. TRBJ1-6 is marked as an open reading frame, function uncertain. CDR3 size: 14 residues. Germline CDR1 NNHNN, CDR2 SYGAGS (reference sequence). J was trimmed by 5 bases and V by 4 bases; bases with no gene match: 3. The sequenced CDR3 bases are TGTGCCAGCGGTCCGGGACAGAATAATTCGCCCCTCTAC. Its protein product is CASGPGQNNSPLY. The whole CDR3 is CASGPGQNNSPLYF.

This clone was picked up a small number of times. Germline and genes: mouse. Coverage ceases 1 residue before the CDR3 finishes, and the germline J gene fills in the end. The V gene is TRBV15, the J gene TRBJ2-5; D might be TRBD1 (6 bases). The V end lost 2 bases, the J end lost 6 bases, and 6 bases lay between the germline ends. Germline CDR1 and CDR2: SGHND and FRSKSL. The CDR3 spans 12 residues. The CDR3 region is CASSLTGDTQYF. The CDR3 bases that were read are TGTGCCAGCAGTTTAACAGGGGACACCCAGTAC.

As regards this clone: Germline and genes here are mouse. The DNA ends 1 residue before the CDR3 does, and the rest of the CDR3 is filled in from the germline J gene. The genes are TRBV22 and TRBJ1-4; the tabulated D call, TRBD1, remains unverified against the DNA. TRBV22 is reported as a pseudogene. CDR3 length: 15 residues. The CDR3 loop is CASSCRQLSNERLFF. CDR3 DNA (partial): TGTGCCAGCAGTTGTAGACAGCTTTCCAACGAAAGATTATTT.

Comment on this clone: Any gene name here is a mouse gene name. The observed sequence ends 1 residue before the CDR3 terminus, with the missing tail filled in from the germline J gene. The chain employs TRBV13-2 and TRBJ2-2; 8 nucleotides align to TRBD2. This CDR3 spans 16 amino acids. The germline V gene has CDR1 NNHNN and CDR2 SYGAGS (reference sequence). Trimming at V came to 0 bases and at J to 1 base, leaving 2 bases not matched to a gene. The sequenced part of the CDR3 DNA is TGTGCCAGCGGTGATGAGCTGGGGGGAAACACCGGGCAGCTCTAC. Translation gives CASGDELGGNTGQLY. The CDR3 reads in full as CASGDELGGNTGQLYF.

Of note for this clone: All gene names here are mouse names. The missing CDR3 end, 1 residue past where the read stops, is filled in from the germline J gene. The genes are TRBV31 and TRBJ2-4; D not certain. V was trimmed by 0 bases and J by 7 bases, leaving 11 bases between them. This CDR3 is 13 amino acids long. Germline V gene lookup returns CDR1 GKSSPN and CDR2 SITVG. The DNA read from the CDR3 is TGTGCCTGGAGTCTAACGGGCACGGACACCTTGTAC. Protein product: CAWSLTGTDTLY. The entire CDR3 is CAWSLTGTDTLYF.

As for this clone: Mouse names are used for the genes. The sample has other DNA sequences that encode this CDR3 too. The CDR3 loop is CASSQDGGNERLFF. CDR3 bases read: TGTGCCAGCAGCCAAGACGGGGGGAACGAAAGATTATTT. V usage is TRBV5 and J usage is TRBJ1-4, with D perhaps matching TRBD1 (5 bases). The read ends 1 residue shy of where the CDR3 ends; the end is completed using the germline J gene. Trimming stripped 0 bases from V and 5 bases from J, with 7 bases between. The CDR3 has 14 residues. Germline values: CDR1 LGHNA, CDR2 YNLKQL (reference sequence).

A note on this clone: Gene labels here are mouse ones. The CDR3 extends 1 residue past the end of the read, so its final part is completed from the germline J gene. This chain joins TRBV4 and TRBJ2-4; the D gene is possibly TRBD2 (6 bases). Germline CDR1 is LGHDT and CDR2 is YNNKQL (reference sequence). Trimming removed 6 bases from V and 0 bases from J, with 10 bases in between. The CDR3 consists of 14 residues. CDR3 DNA (partial): TGTGCCAGCAGTAGACTGGCTAGTCAAAACACCTTGTAC. This sequence encodes CASSRLASQNTLY. The full-length CDR3 reads as CASSRLASQNTLYF.

This clone was seen more than once but under ten times. Gene names follow the mouse nomenclature. The read falls 1 residue short of the CDR3 end, and the missing part is taken from the germline J gene. V and J are TRBV13-2 and TRBJ2-7; a weak D match, TRBD1 (6 bases). Germline V lookup: CDR1 NNHNN, CDR2 SYGAGS (reference sequence). The CDR3 consists of 13 residues. V lost 2 bases to trimming and J lost 2 bases, with 8 bases between them. Partial CDR3 DNA: TGTGCCAGCGGTGAGGGGACAACCTATGAACAGTAC. Translation: CASGEGTTYEQY. From start to end, the CDR3 is CASGEGTTYEQYF.

Points on this clone: Gene labels here are mouse ones. The read comes to an end 1 residue before the CDR3 does, leaving the germline J gene to fill in the end. V usage is TRBV13-3 and J usage is TRBJ2-7, with 8 bases fitting TRBD2. The J segment lost 7 bases and the V segment lost 6 bases, leaving 3 bases of the junction unmatched. CDR1 NNHDY and CDR2 SYVADS come from the germline V gene. The CDR3 sequence is 11 residues long. The CDR3 is CASTGGREQYF. The covered CDR3 bases are TGTGCCAGCACTGGGGGGAGAGAACAGTAC.

In its sample, this clone was seen a few times. The gene names given are mouse names. The read ends 1 residue early relative to the CDR3; the germline J gene fills the gap. The sample carries other DNA sequences with the same CDR3. The chain is built from TRBV31 and TRBJ2-7; TRBD2 is a possible D gene (5 bases). Deletions cut 3 bases from V and 0 bases from J, with 9 bases between. The CDR3 has 13 residues. Germline CDR1 reads GKSSPN; CDR2 reads SITVG. The sequenced part of the CDR3 DNA is TGTGCCTGGAGCGTGGGGTCCTCCTATGAACAGTAC. Protein product: CAWSVGSSYEQY. From start to end, the CDR3 is CAWSVGSSYEQYF.

This clone was detected only a few times. These gene names are mouse names. The CDR3 end is not reached by the read, which stops 1 residue before it; the germline J gene fills it in. This chain connects TRBV12-2 to TRBJ2-5; 11 positions agree with TRBD1. The CDR3 totals 14 residues. Germline V lookup: CDR1 SGHLS, CDR2 HYDKME. V shed 1 base, J shed 4 bases, and the junction held 0 bases outside the gene matches. CDR3 DNA (partial): TGTGCCAGCTCTCTGGGACAGGGGGAAGACACCCAGTAC. Amino acids: CASSLGQGEDTQY. The complete CDR3 sequence is CASSLGQGEDTQYF.

In its sample, this clone was seen a few times. The genes are named according to mouse. The read halts 1 residue ahead of the CDR3 end, with the missing end drawn from the germline J gene. The chain recombines TRBV4 with TRBJ2-7; TRBD2 agrees at 8 bases. The CDR3 loop spans 13 amino acids. V shed 5 bases, J shed 5 bases, and the junction held 5 bases outside the gene matches. Germline loops: CDR1 LGHDT, CDR2 YNNKQL (reference sequence). The CDR3 here is CASSVWGVHEQYF. CDR3 bases read: TGTGCCAGCAGCGTCTGGGGGGTCCATGAACAGTAC.

A note on this clone: Gene names follow the mouse nomenclature. The sequenced part of the CDR3 DNA is TGTGCCAGCAGTGGGCTGGGGGCGCTAGAACAGTAC. It codes for CASSGLGALEQY. Given in full, the CDR3 is CASSGLGALEQYF. V and J are TRBV13-1 and TRBJ2-7, with a possible D match to TRBD2 (7 bases). Coverage ceases 1 residue before the CDR3 finishes, and the germline J gene fills in the end. Trimming removed 3 bases from V and 7 bases from J, with 14 bases in between. From germline, CDR1 is NSHNY and CDR2 SYGAGN. The CDR3 length is 13 residues.

As concerns this clone: Mouse gene names and germline throughout. Read sequence stops 1 residue before the CDR3 end, and the germline J gene provides the missing end. V and J are TRBV13-2 and TRBJ2-4; D perhaps matches TRBD2 (5 bases). The CDR3 loop spans 13 amino acids. The germline V gene has CDR1 NNHNN and CDR2 SYGAGS (reference sequence). V lost 5 bases and J lost 4, with 11 bases in between. The CDR3 sequence is CASGPTGENTLYF. CDR3 DNA (partial): TGTGCCAGCGGACCTACTGGAGAAAACACCTTGTAC.

Turning to this clone: Mouse germline and gene names are used. The CDR3 end lies 1 residue beyond the end of the read and is filled in from the germline J gene. The V and J genes are TRBV2 and TRBJ2-4; TRBD2 agrees at 10 bases. The CDR3 spans 15 residues. Germline CDR1 LGHNA, CDR2 YSYQKL. With 0 bases clipped from V and 8 bases from J, the junction kept 5 bases outside the gene matches. The CDR3 sequence: CASSQETGGGFTLYF. The CDR3 bases that were read are TGTGCCAGCAGCCAAGAAACTGGGGGGGGATTCACCTTGTAC.

Regarding this clone: Germline and genes here are mouse. The read terminates 1 residue before the CDR3 end, so the remaining end is supplied by the germline J gene. The chain joins TRBV31 to TRBJ2-2; 8 positions match TRBD2. In germline, CDR1 is GKSSPN, CDR2 SITVG. CDR3 size: 16 residues. Germline trimming cut 0 bases from V and 0 bases from J; bases unmatched to any gene: 3. The CDR3 DNA, read in part, is TGTGCCTGGAGTCTAGCCTGGGGGGCAAACACCGGGCAGCTCTAC. Its translation is CAWSLAWGANTGQLY. The entire CDR3 reads CAWSLAWGANTGQLYF.

Of note for this clone: The genes and germline here are from mouse. Read sequence stops 1 residue before the CDR3 end, and the germline J gene provides the missing end. The J gene is TRBJ2-5, the V gene TRBV14; 9 positions match TRBD1. V shed 7 bases and J 3 bases; nucleotides not matched to a gene: 0. CDR1 and CDR2 (germline): SGHDT, FRDEAV. The CDR3 extends over 12 amino acids. CDR3 in amino acids: CASDRGQDTQYF. CDR3 DNA, as far as it was read: TGTGCCAGCGACAGGGGGCAAGACACCCAGTAC.

In the case of this clone: The genes and germline here are from mouse. The sequence runs out 1 residue before the end of the CDR3; the remainder is reconstructed from the germline J gene. V usage is TRBV2 and J usage is TRBJ2-3; D is possibly TRBD1 or TRBD2 (5 bases each). The CDR3 runs 15 residues. Germline loops: CDR1 LGHNA, CDR2 YSYQKL. V was cut by 1 base and J by 0 bases, with 8 bases left in between. Partial CDR3 DNA: TGTGCCAGCAGCCAAGCCGGGGGTAGTGCAGAAACGCTGTAT. Protein sequence: CASSQAGGSAETLY. In full, the CDR3 is CASSQAGGSAETLYF.

In the case of this clone: Gene names denote mouse genes. The sequenced part of the CDR3 DNA is TGTGCCAGCGGTGTGGACAGTAACTATGCTGAGCAGTTC. Amino acids: CASGVDSNYAEQF. The whole CDR3 sequence reads CASGVDSNYAEQFF. This chain connects TRBV13-2 to TRBJ2-1; possibly TRBD1 for D (6 bases). The DNA ends 1 residue before the CDR3 does, and the rest of the CDR3 is filled in from the germline J gene. The V gene lost 3 bases and the J gene lost 0 bases, with 7 bases spanning the gap. Germline loops: CDR1 NNHNN, CDR2 SYGAGS (reference sequence). CDR3 size: 14 residues.

As concerns this clone: Mouse gene names and germline throughout. The sequenced fragment ends 1 residue before the CDR3 boundary, so the rest is inferred from the germline J gene. The chain is built from TRBV13-1 and TRBJ1-3, with 7 bases aligning to TRBD1. In germline, CDR1 is NSHNY, CDR2 SYGAGN. The CDR3 has 15 residues. V lost 6 bases, J lost 2 bases, and 8 bases stayed unmatched. The covered CDR3 bases are TGTGCCAGCAAACCACAGGGGAGGGCTGGAAATACGCTCTAT. Translated: CASKPQGRAGNTLY. The CDR3 in full is CASKPQGRAGNTLYF.

Of note for this clone: Genes and germline are mouse. Coverage ceases 1 residue before the CDR3 finishes, and the germline J gene fills in the end. V usage is TRBV5 and J usage is TRBJ1-4; D gene unclear. CDR1 LGHNA and CDR2 YNLKQL come from the germline V gene (reference sequence). This CDR3 comprises 14 residues. V was clipped by 1 base and J by 2 bases, with 5 bases between them. The sequenced CDR3 bases are TGTGCCAGCAGCCAAGGACAATCCAACGAAAGATTATTT. This gives the protein CASSQGQSNERLF. From start to end, the CDR3 is CASSQGQSNERLFF.